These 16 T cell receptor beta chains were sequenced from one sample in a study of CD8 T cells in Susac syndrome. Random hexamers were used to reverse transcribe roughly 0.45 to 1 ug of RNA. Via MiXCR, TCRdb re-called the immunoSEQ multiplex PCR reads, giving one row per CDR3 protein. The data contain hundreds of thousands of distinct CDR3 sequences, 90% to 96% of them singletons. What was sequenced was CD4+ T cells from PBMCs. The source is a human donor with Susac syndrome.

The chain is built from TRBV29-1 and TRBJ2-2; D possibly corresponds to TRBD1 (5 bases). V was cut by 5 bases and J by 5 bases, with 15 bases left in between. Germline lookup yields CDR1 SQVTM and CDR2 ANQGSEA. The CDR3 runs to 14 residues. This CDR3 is CSVRTPGWTGELFF. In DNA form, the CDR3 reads TGCAGCGTTAGGACACCAGGTTGGACCGGGGAGCTGTTTTTT.

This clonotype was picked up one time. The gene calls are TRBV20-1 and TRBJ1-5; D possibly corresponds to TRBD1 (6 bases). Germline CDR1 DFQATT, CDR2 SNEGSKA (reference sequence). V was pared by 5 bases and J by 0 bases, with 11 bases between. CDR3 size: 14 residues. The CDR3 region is CSARQAYSNQPQHF. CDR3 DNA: TGCAGTGCTCGACAGGCGTATAGCAATCAGCCCCAGCATTTT.

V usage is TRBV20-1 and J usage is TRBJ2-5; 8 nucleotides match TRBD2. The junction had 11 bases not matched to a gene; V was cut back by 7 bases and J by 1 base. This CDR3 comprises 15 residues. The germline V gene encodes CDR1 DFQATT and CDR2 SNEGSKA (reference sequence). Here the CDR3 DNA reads TGCAGTGTCGCACCTGCTAGCGGGCGCCAAGAGACCCAGTACTTC. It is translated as CSVAPASGRQETQYF.

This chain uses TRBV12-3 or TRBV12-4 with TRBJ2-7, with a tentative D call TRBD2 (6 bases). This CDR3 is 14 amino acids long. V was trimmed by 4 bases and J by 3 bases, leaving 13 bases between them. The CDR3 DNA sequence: TGTGCCAGCAGTTCCCCCCGGGGGTACTACGAGCAGTACTTC. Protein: CASSSPRGYYEQYF.

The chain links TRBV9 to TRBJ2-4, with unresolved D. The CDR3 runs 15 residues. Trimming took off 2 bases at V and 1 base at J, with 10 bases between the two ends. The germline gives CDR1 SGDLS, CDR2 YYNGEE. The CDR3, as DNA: TGTGCCAGCAGCGTTCGGAGTTCGGCCAAAAACATTCAGTACTTC. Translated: CASSVRSSAKNIQYF.

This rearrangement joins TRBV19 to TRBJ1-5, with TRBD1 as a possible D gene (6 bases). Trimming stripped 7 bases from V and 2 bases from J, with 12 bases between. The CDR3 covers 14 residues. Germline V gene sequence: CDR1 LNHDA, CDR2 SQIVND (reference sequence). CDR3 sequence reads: CASIGAGGNQPQHF. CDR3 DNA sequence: TGTGCCAGTATTGGGGCAGGGGGCAATCAGCCCCAGCATTTT.

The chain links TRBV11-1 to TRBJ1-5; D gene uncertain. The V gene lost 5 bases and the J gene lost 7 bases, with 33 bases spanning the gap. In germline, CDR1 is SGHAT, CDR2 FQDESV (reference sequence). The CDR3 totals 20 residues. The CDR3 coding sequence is TGTGCCAGCAGCCTCGGCCCGCTTAAGGACTCCATCGGACTACGCCAGCCCCAGCATTTT. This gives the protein CASSLGPLKDSIGLRQPQHF.

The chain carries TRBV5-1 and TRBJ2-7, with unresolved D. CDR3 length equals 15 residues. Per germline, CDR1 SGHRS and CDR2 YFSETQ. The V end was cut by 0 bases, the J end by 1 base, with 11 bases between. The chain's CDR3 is CASSLDPVESYEQYF. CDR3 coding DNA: TGCGCCAGCAGCTTGGACCCAGTGGAATCCTACGAGCAGTACTTC.

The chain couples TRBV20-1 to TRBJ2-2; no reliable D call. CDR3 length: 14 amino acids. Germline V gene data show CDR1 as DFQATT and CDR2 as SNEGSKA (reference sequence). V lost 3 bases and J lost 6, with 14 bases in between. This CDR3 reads CSASASTPSGELFF. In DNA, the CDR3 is TGCAGTGCTAGTGCCAGCACCCCATCCGGGGAGCTGTTTTTT.

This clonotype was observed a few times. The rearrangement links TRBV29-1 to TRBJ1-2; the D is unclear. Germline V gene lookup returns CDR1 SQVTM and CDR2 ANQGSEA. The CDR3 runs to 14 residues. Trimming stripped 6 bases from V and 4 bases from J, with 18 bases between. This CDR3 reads CSVALTTSSYGYTF. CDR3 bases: TGCAGCGTGGCTTTGACGACTTCTTCCTATGGCTACACCTTC.

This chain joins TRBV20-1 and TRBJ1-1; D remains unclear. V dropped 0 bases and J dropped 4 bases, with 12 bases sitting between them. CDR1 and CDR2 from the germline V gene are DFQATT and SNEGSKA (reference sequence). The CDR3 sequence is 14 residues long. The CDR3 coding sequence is TGCAGTGCTAGAGAGAGTCTTCCGGGCACTGAAGCTTTCTTT. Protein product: CSARESLPGTEAFF.

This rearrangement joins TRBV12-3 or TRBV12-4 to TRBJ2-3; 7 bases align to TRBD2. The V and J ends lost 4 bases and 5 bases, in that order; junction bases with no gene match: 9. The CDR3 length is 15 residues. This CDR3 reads CASSYGAGGIDTQYF. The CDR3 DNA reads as TGTGCCAGCAGTTATGGGGCCGGGGGGATAGATACGCAGTATTTT.

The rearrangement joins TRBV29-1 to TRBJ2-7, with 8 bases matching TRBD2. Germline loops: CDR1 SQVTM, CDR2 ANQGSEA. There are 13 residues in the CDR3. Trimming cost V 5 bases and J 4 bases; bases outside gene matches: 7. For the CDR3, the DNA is TGCAGCGTTAAACTAGCGGAGCTATACGAGCAGTACTTC. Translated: CSVKLAELYEQYF.

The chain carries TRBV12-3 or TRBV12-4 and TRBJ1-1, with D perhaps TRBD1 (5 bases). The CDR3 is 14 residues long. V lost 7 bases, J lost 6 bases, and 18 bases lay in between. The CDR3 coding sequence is TGTGCCAGCAAAGAGACAGCTGGTGGGTCTGAAGCTTTCTTT. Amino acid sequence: CASKETAGGSEAFF.

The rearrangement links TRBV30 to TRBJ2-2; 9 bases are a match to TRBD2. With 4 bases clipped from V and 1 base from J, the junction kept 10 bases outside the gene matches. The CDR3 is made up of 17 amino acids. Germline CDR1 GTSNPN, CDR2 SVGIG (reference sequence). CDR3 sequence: CAWKLAGGPKNTGELFF. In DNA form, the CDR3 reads TGTGCCTGGAAACTTGCGGGAGGGCCGAAGAACACCGGGGAGCTGTTTTTT.

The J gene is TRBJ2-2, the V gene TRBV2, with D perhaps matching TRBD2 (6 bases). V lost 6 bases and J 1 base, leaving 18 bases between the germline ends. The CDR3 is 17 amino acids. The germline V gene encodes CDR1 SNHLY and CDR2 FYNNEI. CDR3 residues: CASRLGRSSRNTGELFF. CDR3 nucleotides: TGTGCCAGCAGATTAGGGAGGAGTAGCAGGAACACCGGGGAGCTGTTTTTT.